This T cell receptor (beta chain) came from a study of T-cell reconstitution after alpha-beta-depleted transplantation in children. Regarding the study as a whole: Diversity and T-cell counts at one year after transplant derived mostly from new T cells. Expanded graft clones, several hundred of them, were reportedly the source of alpha-beta T cells about two months after transplant. Surviving recipient T cells and thymic progenitors underlay high day-60 TCRbeta diversity in some patients.

A remark on this clonotype: Its antigen is currently unknown.

The CDR3 runs 17 residues. Losses at the gene ends were 0 bases for V and 3 bases for J; bases not matched to a gene: 7. In germline, CDR1 is SGHRS, CDR2 YFSETQ. Using unique molecular identifiers, the investigators prepared the TCRbeta library. TCRdb used MiXCR to reprocess the PCR reads, holding one entry per CDR3 protein. The sample has approximately 1,000,000 distinct CDR3 sequences, roughly 31% seen once. The sequence derives from a boy under two years old who had a stem cell transplant for SCID, so the T cells may come from the graft donor. The sample consisted of PBMCs, mostly from graft donor cells, taken 360 days after TCRalphabeta/CD19-depleted stem cell transplant. This chain links TRBV5-1 with TRBJ1-4, with TRBD1 matching over 8 bases. CDR3 amino acids: CASSLVQGASANEKLFF. CDR3 coding DNA: TGCGCCAGCAGCTTGGTTCAGGGGGCATCGGCTAATGAAAAACTGTTTTTT.